The 23 T cell receptor beta chains listed next were all sequenced from one sample in a study of shared clonotypes between healthy human individuals. Clones were sequenced by immunoSEQ multiplex PCR, and TCRdb holds only the in-frame ones, with some missing. The table has about 750,000 clones, roughly 92% seen once. CD45RO-negative cells were positively selected for CCR7, leaving out terminally differentiated effector memory CD45RA+ cells. Sequencing was performed on naive CD8+ T cells sorted from blood. These receptors came from a man aged 30 to 39 in good health.

The gene calls are TRBV14 and TRBJ2-1; a weak D match, TRBD1 (6 bases). This CDR3 comprises 14 residues. Trimming took off 4 bases at V and 3 bases at J, with 10 bases between the two ends. CDR1 and CDR2 from the germline V gene are SGHDN and FVKESK. CDR3 residues: CASSRAGDYNEQFF. The CDR3 nucleotides are TGTGCCAGCAGCCGAGCAGGGGACTACAATGAGCAGTTCTTC.

This sequence joins TRBV27 and TRBJ1-1; tentatively, D is TRBD1 (6 bases). V was pared by 7 bases and J by 4 bases, with 16 bases between. CDR3 size: 14 residues. Germline V gene sequence: CDR1 MNHEY, CDR2 SMNVEV (reference sequence). The CDR3 spells CASKQTGTRTEAFF. For the CDR3, the DNA is TGTGCCAGCAAACAAACAGGGACCCGCACTGAAGCTTTCTTT.

The chain carries TRBV28 and TRBJ1-4; 8 bases are a match to TRBD1. Trimming removed 3 bases from V and 0 bases from J; junction bases left unmatched: 6. The CDR3 totals 17 residues. Germline V gene lookup returns CDR1 MDHEN and CDR2 SYDVKM. The CDR3 reads CASSFRGQGPTNEKLFF. The DNA for the CDR3 is TGTGCCAGCAGTTTCAGGGGGCAGGGTCCAACTAATGAAAAACTGTTTTTT.

This chain links TRBV30 with TRBJ2-1; TRBD2 agrees at 9 bases. The CDR3 has 15 residues. The germline V gene has CDR1 GTSNPN and CDR2 SVGIG (reference sequence). Germline trimming cut 4 bases from V and 7 bases from J; bases unmatched to any gene: 11. CDR3 sequence reads: CAWTGGSGSWNEQFF. For the CDR3, the DNA is TGTGCCTGGACAGGCGGTAGCGGGAGTTGGAATGAGCAGTTCTTC.

The J gene is TRBJ2-3, the V gene TRBV5-4; possible D gene TRBD1, 5 bases. Trimming removed 1 base from V and 1 base from J, with 10 bases in between. The CDR3 consists of 15 residues. Germline CDR1 is SGHNT and CDR2 is YYREEE (reference sequence). The CDR3 DNA follows: TGTGCCAGCAGCTTGTCAGGGCCGGGCACAGATACGCAGTATTTT. It codes for CASSLSGPGTDTQYF.

The chain couples TRBV13 to TRBJ2-3, with TRBD2 as a possible D gene (5 bases). The CDR3 consists of 15 residues. The germline V gene has CDR1 PRHDT and CDR2 FYEKMQ (reference sequence). The V end was cut by 5 bases, the J end by 2 bases, with 14 bases between. In DNA form, the CDR3 reads TGTGCCAGCAGCGAAACTAGGCCCTACACAGATACGCAGTATTTT. It encodes CASSETRPYTDTQYF. The full variable domain, in which reference TRBV13 and TRBJ2-3 provide the parts outside the CDR3, is AAGVIQSPRHLIKEKRETATLKCYPIPRHDTVYWYQQGPGQDPQFLISFYEKMQSDKGSIPDRFSAQQFSDYHSELNMSSLELGDSALYFCASSETRPYTDTQYFGPGTRLTVL.

J is TRBJ1-1 and V is TRBV27; 7 bases are shared with TRBD1. With V trimmed by 5 bases and J by 1 base, 4 bases remained unmatched. CDR3 length: 14 amino acids. Per the germline V gene, CDR1 is MNHEY and CDR2 is SMNVEV (reference sequence). The DNA of the CDR3 is TGTGCCAGCAGTCACAGGGGCCGGAACACTGAAGCTTTCTTT. It yields the protein CASSHRGRNTEAFF.

This chain joins TRBV7-2 and TRBJ1-2; D gene uncertain. The germline CDR1 and CDR2 sequences are SGHTA and FQGNSA. Trimming left V 4 bases short and J 3 bases short, with 18 bases between. This CDR3 spans 16 amino acids. CDR3 sequence reads: CASSSPGVWGDYGYTF. The CDR3 nucleotides read TGTGCCAGCAGCTCCCCGGGCGTATGGGGTGACTATGGCTACACCTTC.

V is TRBV11-3 and J is TRBJ2-7; D not resolved. Trimming removed 5 bases at V and 2 bases at J, with 19 bases between. Germline lookup yields CDR1 SGHNT and CDR2 YENEEA. The CDR3 has 16 residues. For the CDR3, the DNA is TGTGCCAGCAGCCCAGAGACGGAGCTAGACGCCTACGAGCAGTACTTC. It codes for CASSPETELDAYEQYF.

V and J are TRBV27 and TRBJ2-1; D tentatively reads TRBD1 or TRBD2 (5 bases each). CDR1 and CDR2 from the germline V gene are MNHEY and SMNVEV (reference sequence). The CDR3 is 14 residues long. V gave up 5 bases and J gave up 5 bases, with 13 bases separating them. The DNA for the CDR3 is TGTGCCAGCAGTCGGGGCAAGGGCCACAATGAGCAGTTCTTC. Its translation: CASSRGKGHNEQFF.

The chain carries TRBV28 and TRBJ2-5, with TRBD2 matching over 7 bases. This CDR3 has 15 amino acids. Germline loops: CDR1 MDHEN, CDR2 SYDVKM. V was clipped by 5 bases and J by 3 bases; unmatched bases: 9. DNA of the CDR3: TGTGCCAGCAGTAGAACCGGGACTACCGAAGAGACCCAGTACTTC. Encoded protein: CASSRTGTTEETQYF.

This chain joins TRBV18 and TRBJ2-3, with a tentative D call TRBD2 (5 bases). This CDR3 comprises 16 residues. CDR1 and CDR2 (germline): KGHSH, LQKENI. V dropped 3 bases and J dropped 0 bases, with 13 bases sitting between them. The DNA for the CDR3 is TGTGCCAGCTCACCCAACCGGGGTTTTAGCACAGATACGCAGTATTTT. It translates to CASSPNRGFSTDTQYF.

The V and J genes are TRBV9 and TRBJ2-6; no clear D gene. Germline V CDR1 and CDR2: SGDLS, YYNGEE. The ends were cut back, 7 bases at V and 1 base at J, with 6 bases in the middle. CDR3 length: 13 amino acids. The CDR3 DNA is TGTGCCAGCGAGAGTTCTGGGGCCAACGTCCTGACTTTC. Amino acids: CASESSGANVLTF.

To note about this clone: The sample has other DNA sequences that encode this CDR3 too. The rearrangement links TRBV5-5 to TRBJ2-7, with D unclear. V was pared by 0 bases and J by 6 bases, with 10 bases between. The germline V gene has CDR1 SGHKS and CDR2 YYEKEE (reference sequence). The CDR3 covers 13 residues. The CDR3 region has the DNA TGTGCCAGCAGCTTGGTGGTAGCCACCGAGCAGTACTTC. It encodes CASSLVVATEQYF.

The chain recombines TRBV6-6 with TRBJ2-7; the match to TRBD1 covers 8 bases. Germline V gene sequence: CDR1 MNHNY, CDR2 SVGAGI (reference sequence). This CDR3 spans 14 amino acids. V trimming: 2 bases; J trimming: 6 bases; junction bases outside the gene matches: 6. The CDR3 spells CASSYPHDRGEQYF. The CDR3 DNA follows: TGTGCCAGCAGTTACCCCCATGACAGGGGCGAGCAGTACTTC.

This clone was detected only once. The chain uses TRBV11-2 and TRBJ2-1, with 12 bases that match TRBD2. The CDR3 is 16 amino acids. The junction had 8 bases not matched to a gene; V was cut back by 4 bases and J by 7 bases. Germline assignment: CDR1 SGHAT and CDR2 FQNNGV. The CDR3 loop is CASSSRLAGARNEQFF. The CDR3 DNA follows: TGTGCCAGCAGCTCGCGACTAGCGGGAGCACGAAATGAGCAGTTCTTC. The full variable domain, its missing parts supplied by reference TRBV11-2 and TRBJ2-1, is EAGVAQSPRYKIIEKRQSVAFWCNPISGHATLYWYQQILGQGPKLLIQFQNNGVVDDSQLPKDRFSAERLKGVDSTLKIQPAKLEDSAVYLCASSSRLAGARNEQFFGPGTRLTVL.

The CDR3 DNA reads as TGCGCCAGTGCGACAGGGAAAAACACTGAAGCTTTCTTT. Amino acid sequence: CASATGKNTEAFF. The chain has TRBV10-1 and TRBJ1-1; 7 positions match TRBD1. This CDR3 comprises 13 residues. Per the germline V gene, CDR1 is WNHNN and CDR2 is SYGVQD (reference sequence). The trim removed 9 bases at V and 2 bases at J, leaving 6 bases unmatched.

V usage is TRBV4-3 and J usage is TRBJ1-1; no reliable D call. With 5 bases removed from V and 6 bases from J, the gap between germline ends came to 10 bases. This CDR3 region has 12 residues. Germline-derived CDR1 and CDR2 are LGHNA and YSLEER. The CDR3 reads CASSLSGAEAFF. In DNA, the CDR3 is TGCGCCAGCAGCTTGAGCGGGGCTGAAGCTTTCTTT.

This chain uses TRBV6-6 with TRBJ1-5; the match to TRBD1 covers 9 bases. The germline V gene encodes CDR1 MNHNY and CDR2 SVGAGI (reference sequence). V was clipped by 6 bases and J by 5 bases; unmatched bases: 5. The CDR3 is 14 residues long. CDR3 nucleotides: TGTGCCAGCAGACTCAGGACAGGGGATCAGCCCCAGCATTTT. This codes for CASRLRTGDQPQHF.

The gene calls are TRBV2 and TRBJ2-3; 11 bases agree with TRBD1. V gave up 3 bases and J gave up 6 bases; unmatched junction bases: 5. The germline CDR1 and CDR2 sequences are SNHLY and FYNNEI. The CDR3 runs 15 residues. Here the CDR3 reads CASSDGTGGLDTQYF. CDR3 DNA: TGTGCCAGCAGTGACGGGACAGGGGGTCTGGATACGCAGTATTTT.

The J gene is TRBJ2-7, the V gene TRBV28; 7 positions match TRBD2. The CDR3 has 14 amino acids. J lost 5 bases, V lost 4 bases, and 8 bases had no gene match. Germline CDR1 MDHEN, CDR2 SYDVKM. This CDR3 reads CASSSLAAFHEQYF. CDR3 DNA sequence: TGTGCCAGCAGTTCCCTAGCGGCCTTCCACGAGCAGTACTTC.

The rearrangement joins TRBV13 to TRBJ2-7; tentatively, D is TRBD1 (5 bases). Germline CDR1 reads PRHDT; CDR2 reads FYEKMQ (reference sequence). V was pared by 8 bases and J by 3 bases, with 11 bases between. The CDR3 consists of 12 residues. The CDR3 coding sequence is TGTGCCAGCCAAGGGGATGACTACGAGCAGTACTTC. It translates to CASQGDDYEQYF.

V gene TRBV7-9 combines with J gene TRBJ2-2; no definite D call. Trimming removed 8 bases at V and 0 bases at J, with 10 bases between. The germline V gene has CDR1 SEHNR and CDR2 FQNEAQ (reference sequence). The CDR3 has 14 amino acids. The CDR3 protein is CASSDGANTGELFF. CDR3 bases: TGTGCCAGCTCTGATGGGGCGAACACCGGGGAGCTGTTTTTT.